This T cell receptor (beta chain) was identified during a study of breast tumors, draining lymph nodes, adjacent tissues. Breast cancer patients provided tissue from their axillary draining lymph nodes. The junction had 5 bases not matched to a gene; V was cut back by 6 bases and J by 3 bases. There are 14 residues in the CDR3. CDR1 SNHLY and CDR2 FYNNEI come from the germline V gene. This clonotype was counted many times. No antigen is known for it. Each CDR3 protein gets one entry after TCRdb re-called the multiplex PCR reads with MiXCR. The table lists roughly 120,000 distinct CDR3 sequences, nearly 20% of them singletons. Overall study results and limits: The lymph node origin of tumor T cells was framed as consistent with a hypothesis, not demonstrated. Tumors had less TCR diversity than lymph nodes, more than nontumor tissue. Tumor and nontumor repertoires were significantly more similar in luminal-like than in basal-like breast cancer.

The TCR sequence derives from a female donor with breast cancer. Some clones in this sample may be carry-over from other donors' samples. V and J are TRBV2 and TRBJ1-5, with 7 bases lining up with TRBD1. The sequenced sample was axillary lymph node tissue. The CDR3 DNA reads as TGTGCCAGCAGACCGGGACAGATCAATCAGCCCCAGCATTTT. It yields the protein CASRPGQINQPQHF.